The present entry profiles one T cell receptor beta chain with its context. Its antigen is still unknown. Just one base apart from a much larger clone, this may be a read error. This specimen belongs to a study of blood T cells in healthy people across ages (dated by TCRdb to the mid-2010s). Study-wide context: Template switching captured roughly one uniquely barcoded TCR beta cDNA molecule per two T cells in model experiments. Two additional independent replicas of 1 million unique cDNA reads from the same blood draw were analyzed for two donors (one aged 18 to 29 and one aged 80 or older). The donors were divided into four age groups: young (average around 17 years), middle-aged (about 40), aged (roughly 60) and long-lived (roughly 86). Using deep sequencing normalized with unique cDNA molecular identifiers, the study measured how TCR beta repertoire diversity changes with age. Donors of different ages were randomly distributed across sequencing lanes to avoid experimental bias. Results the study describes overall, beyond this receptor: A strong correlation was found between observed TCR beta diversity and the percentage of naive T cells measured by flow cytometry. The CMV infection status of donors was not known, potentially confounding age-related changes in expanded clonotypes. Estimates of total diversity from one million sequenced T cells were regarded as lower bounds and underestimates. Since profiling was done on bulk unsorted PBMCs, naive and antigen-experienced compartments could not be conclusively compared. As age increased, observed TCR beta diversity per million T cells dropped in a roughly linear way, and a significant reduction was already evident by age 40. Compared with the aged group, the long-lived group had more naive CD4+ T cells, fewer expanded clones and increased TCR diversity, a pattern suggesting age selection.

Systemically healthy Caucasian individuals from Russia, some 40 in total and aged about 6 to 90 years, were included as donors. Approximately 9 milliliters of peripheral blood were collected from each donor into EDTA-treated Vacutainer tubes. Ficoll-Paque density-gradient centrifugation was used to isolate PBMCs, with at least 7 million per sample. Trizol reagent was used to extract total RNA from PBMCs, with at least 5.5 micrograms per sample. For every donor, an aliquot of PBMCs went through flow cytometry to measure the percentages of naive CD45RAhigh/CD27high T cells. The method behind the library was 5' RACE. Sequencing was performed on an Illumina HiSeq 2500. A second PCR of about 7 to 12 cycles was run with a J-beta primer mix and a sample-barcoded 5' primer. A unique molecular identifier was introduced onto each TCR beta cDNA molecule by a template-switch 5' adaptor carrying 12 random nucleotides. At least 3 million CDR3-containing paired-end reads were obtained from each sample. First-strand cDNA synthesis was performed from all RNA using the Mint cDNA synthesis kit, with priming by a TRBC-specific oligonucleotide. Following uracil-DNA glycosylase treatment, a first 18-cycle PCR with universal primers M1SS and BC2_uni_R was performed on all cDNA. In the source study's methods: For normalization, 1 million high-quality reads, each with a distinct molecular identifier, were randomly selected from each sample. Reads with shared molecular identifiers were discarded instead of being binned into consensus sequences. MiTCR, run with a Q25 quality threshold and the strictest error-elimination algorithm, handled CDR3 identification, clonotype clustering and error correction. A nonparametric unseen species model with Euler transformation was used to estimate lower-bound total TCR beta diversity. TCRdb ran its own pipeline on the public reads, namely fastp trimming at Q25 and MiXCR clone calling, and kept in-frame beta chains. Rows are combined by CDR3 protein, so each entry shows the most common genes and DNA. These V and J calls originate from TCRdb's pipeline instead of the authors' own analysis. The sample table holds roughly 2 million distinct CDR3 sequences, of which around half were seen once. The top ten hold 2.1% of the sample.

This receptor was taken from a woman aged 40 to 50 in good health. Input material: blood.

The DNA sequence is TGTGCCAGCAGTTTAAGCCGACAGTCGGATACGCAGTATTTT. This yields the protein CASSLSRQSDTQYF. The V gene is TRBV12-3 or TRBV12-4 and the J gene is TRBJ2-3, and possibly TRBD1, on 5 matching bases. The CDR3 starts with the cysteine, ends with the phenylalanine, and has 14 residues. Only CDR3 DNA is held: 42 bases, read in frame from base 1. The junction shows trimming of 2 bases on V and 6 bases on J, plus 12 bases between the germline ends.